The source of this T cell receptor (beta chain) is a study of OX40 agonist ivuxolimab in advanced cancers. Clones were read by immunoSEQ multiplex PCR, and TCRdb kept only the in-frame ones, dropping some. The sample has roughly 69,000 clones, roughly 90% seen once. Blood got drawn at baseline, again on cycle 4 day 1, and then on cycle 7 day 1. General study results and limits: Normalized T-cell clonal expansion was also low in some nonresponders. At 0.1 to 3.0 mg/kg, CD4+ and CD8+ blood T cells expanded clonally by week 6.

Note on this clone: Its antigen is currently unknown.

The CDR3 is 14 amino acids. Germline values: CDR1 LNHDA, CDR2 SQIVND (reference sequence). Trimming left V 10 bases short and J 4 bases short, with 14 bases between. The specimen was CD4+ or CD8+ T cells sorted from blood, collected in a trial of the OX40 agonist ivuxolimab. The genes are TRBV19 and TRBJ2-6; a possible D gene is TRBD1 (6 bases). This receptor was taken from an adult with an advanced solid tumor such as melanoma, head and neck, liver or kidney cancer. The CDR3 region is CATSRGSGANVLTF. DNA of the CDR3: TGTGCCACCAGCAGGGGCTCCGGGGCCAACGTCCTGACTTTC. Supplemented by reference TRBV19 and TRBJ2-6, the full variable domain reads DGGITQSPKYLFRKEGQNVTLSCEQNLNHDAMYWYRQDPGQGLRLIYYSQIVNDFQKGDIAEGYSVSREKKESFPLTVTSAQKNPTAFYLCATSRGSGANVLTFGAGSRLTVL.